The clone carrying this TCR beta chain appeared a few times. What it recognizes is unknown. V lost 2 bases to trimming and J lost 4 bases, with 15 bases between them. Germline loops: CDR1 SGHRS, CDR2 YFSETQ. The CDR3 covers 15 residues. Using its own MiXCR run on the 5' RACE reads, TCRdb lists one record per CDR3 protein. The sample records some 760,000 distinct CDR3 sequences, around a sixth being singletons. This sample was included in a study of identical twins. The study's findings and limits: In monozygotic twins, models underestimated the sharing of out-of-frame TCR alpha.

These data also featured in a second study, about T cells expressing NK-cell markers.

This chain joins TRBV5-1 and TRBJ2-5, with D perhaps matching TRBD2 (6 bases). Input material: PBMCs. The TCR comes from a woman between 18 and 30 years old in good health. CDR3 sequence reads: CASSFLAGSGETQYF. The DNA of the CDR3 is TGCGCCAGCAGCTTCCTGGCGGGGTCTGGAGAGACCCAGTACTTC.